This T cell receptor (beta chain) was identified in a study of cytomegalovirus exposure and HLA in healthy donors. Notes on the study in general: Most of the TCR beta V segments (in an earlier analysis) were productive either about 87% or about 30% of the time. It emerged from a later analysis that several of the most significant clusters appeared to be linked to common viral pathogens. Clonal expansion was found to be greater in HLA-associated TCR beta chains than in equally common others in a later analysis. Researchers counted approximately 160 TCR beta chains as cytomegalovirus-associated.

This PCR relied on a set of 60 Vbeta primers and 13 Jbeta primers. Data came from immunoSEQ multiplex PCR; TCRdb stores just in-frame clones and leaves some out. The table shows around 190,000 clones, with 80% to 90% occurring only once. This clone was seen only a few times. What it binds is unknown. Germline and junction disagree at one end, which may indicate a read error. This CDR3 region has 11 residues. Germline lookup yields CDR1 MNHNS and CDR2 SASEGT. This chain connects TRBV6-1 to TRBJ1-2; the match to TRBD1 covers 8 bases. The receptor was derived from a man in his forties in good health and CMV-seropositive. The sequencing input was PBMCs. The DNA for the CDR3 is TGTGCCAGCAGTTACCCGGGGACAGGTATCTTC. It is translated as CASSYPGTGIF.